This T cell receptor beta chain was recorded in a study of blood T cell repertoires in COVID-19. Measured with immunoSEQ multiplex PCR; TCRdb has only the in-frame clones, and not every one. The sample consists of 100,000 or so clones, roughly two thirds of them appearing once. Trimming cost V 0 bases and J 2 bases; bases outside gene matches: 2. Germline V gives CDR1 SGHNT, CDR2 YYREEE (reference sequence). The CDR3 consists of 15 residues. This sequence originates from an elderly man with acute or convalescent COVID-19. The genes are TRBV5-4 and TRBJ2-5, with TRBD2 matching over 9 bases. The sequencing input was peripheral blood. CDR3 sequence (DNA): TGTGCCAGCAGCTTGGGTAGCGGGGGACAAGAGACCCAGTACTTC. Amino acids: CASSLGSGGQETQYF.